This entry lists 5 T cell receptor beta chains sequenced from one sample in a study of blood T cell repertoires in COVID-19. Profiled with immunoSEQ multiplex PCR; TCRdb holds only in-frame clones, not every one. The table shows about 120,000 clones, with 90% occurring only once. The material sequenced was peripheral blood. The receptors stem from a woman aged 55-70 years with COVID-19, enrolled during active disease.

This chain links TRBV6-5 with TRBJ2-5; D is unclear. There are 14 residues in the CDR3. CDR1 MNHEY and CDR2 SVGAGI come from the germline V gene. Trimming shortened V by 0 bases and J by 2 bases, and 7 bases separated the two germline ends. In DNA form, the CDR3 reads TGTGCCAGCAGTTACTCGGTACAGCAAGAGACCCAGTACTTC. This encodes CASSYSVQQETQYF.

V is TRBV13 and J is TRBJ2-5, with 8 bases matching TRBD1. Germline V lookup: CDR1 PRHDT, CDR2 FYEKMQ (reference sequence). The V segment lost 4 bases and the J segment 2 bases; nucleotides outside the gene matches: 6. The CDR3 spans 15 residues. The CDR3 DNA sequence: TGTGCCAGCAGCTCCCCACAGGGGGGACAAGAGACCCAGTACTTC. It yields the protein CASSSPQGGQETQYF.

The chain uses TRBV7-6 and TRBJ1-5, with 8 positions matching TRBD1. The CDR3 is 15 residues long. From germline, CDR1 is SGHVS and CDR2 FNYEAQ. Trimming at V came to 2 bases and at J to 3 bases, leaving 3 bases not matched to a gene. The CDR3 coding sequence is TGTGCCAGCAGCTTAACAGGGGGAATCAATCAGCCCCAGCATTTT. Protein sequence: CASSLTGGINQPQHF. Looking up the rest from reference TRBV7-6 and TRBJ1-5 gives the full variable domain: GAGVSQSPRYKVTKRGQDVALRCDPISGHVSLYWYRQALGQGPEFLTYFNYEAQQDKSGLPNDRFSAERPEGSISTLTIQRTEQRDSAMYRCASSLTGGINQPQHFGDGTRLSIL.

The CDR3 sequence: CASSENRVGNTIYF. The CDR3 nucleotides are TGTGCCAGCAGCGAGAACAGGGTCGGAAACACCATATATTTT. The J gene is TRBJ1-3, the V gene TRBV6-5; tentatively, D is TRBD1 (6 bases). This CDR3 has 14 amino acids. Trimming stripped 6 bases from V and 4 bases from J, with 13 bases between. CDR1 and CDR2 (germline): MNHEY, SVGAGI.

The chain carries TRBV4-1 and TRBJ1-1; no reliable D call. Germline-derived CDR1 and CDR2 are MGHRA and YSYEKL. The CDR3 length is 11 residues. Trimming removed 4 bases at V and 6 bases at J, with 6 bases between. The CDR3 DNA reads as TGCGCCAGCAGCCCCGGAGCTGAAGCTTTCTTT. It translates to CASSPGAEAFF.